Only a few counts were recorded for the clone carrying this T cell receptor beta chain. Authors' data handling: TCR counts had a median of about 99,000 per sample and spanned roughly 20,000 to 750,000. TCRdb reprocessed the RACE reads via MiXCR and lists one record per CDR3 protein. Clone size and V and J calls follow TCRdb, not the original study. The repertoire holds about 120,000 distinct CDR3 sequences, with around 15% as singletons. This sample was taken from a study of human T cells and chemical hapten exposure. Study overall: Patients' scalps got diphenylcyclopropenone weekly throughout the approximately 24-week study. From small differences in pooled library volume came most of the variation in per-sample TCR yields.

The V gene lost 3 bases and the J gene lost 4 bases, with 9 bases spanning the gap. Germline V gene sequence: CDR1 SGHNT, CDR2 YYREEE (reference sequence). This CDR3 is 13 amino acids long. The sample's time point: patch test 1, 2 weeks after DPC sensitization. Specified treatment: therapeutic diphenylcyclopropenone sensitization with weekly scalp DPC. Sequencing used whole blood, obtained in connection with sensitization to the hapten diphenylcyclopropenone (DPC). The genes are TRBV5-4 and TRBJ2-3, with D maybe TRBD1 (5 bases). This TCR was recovered from a young man with alopecia areata. Some clones in this sample may be carry-over from other donors' samples. CDR3 in DNA: TGTGCCAGCAGCTCAACAGGTTCAGATACGCAGTATTTT. This encodes CASSSTGSDTQYF. Full variable domain (outside the CDR3, taken from reference TRBV5-4 and TRBJ2-3): ETGVTQSPTHLIKTRGQQVTLRCSSQSGHNTVSWYQQALGQGPQFIFQYYREEENGRGNFPPRFSGLQFPNYSSELNVNALELDDSALYLCASSSTGSDTQYFGPGTRLTVL.